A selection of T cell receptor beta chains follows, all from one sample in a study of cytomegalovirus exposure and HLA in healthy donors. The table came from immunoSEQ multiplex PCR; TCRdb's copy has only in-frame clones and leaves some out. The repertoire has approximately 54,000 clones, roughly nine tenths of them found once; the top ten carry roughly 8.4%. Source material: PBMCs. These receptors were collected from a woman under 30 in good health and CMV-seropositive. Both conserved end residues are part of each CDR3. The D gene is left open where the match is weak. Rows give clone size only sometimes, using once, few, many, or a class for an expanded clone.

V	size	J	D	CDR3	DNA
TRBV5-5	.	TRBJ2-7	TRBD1	CASSLGPGQGTQLSYEQYF	TGTGCCAGCAGCTTAGGTCCGGGACAGGGGACCCAACTTTCCTACGAGCAGTACTTC
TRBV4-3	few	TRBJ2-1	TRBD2	CASSQEPGGEGEQFF	TGCGCCAGCAGCCAAGAACCTGGAGGGGAGGGTGAGCAGTTCTTC
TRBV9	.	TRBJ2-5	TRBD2	CASSGAGGLGETQYF	TGTGCCAGCAGCGGAGCGGGGGGGCTTGGTGAGACCCAGTACTTC
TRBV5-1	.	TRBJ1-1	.	CASSLGEGATEAFF	TGCGCCAGCAGCTTGGGAGAGGGAGCCACTGAAGCTTTCTTT
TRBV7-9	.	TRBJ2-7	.	CASSYITYEQYF	TGTGCCAGCAGCTATATTACCTACGAGCAGTACTTC
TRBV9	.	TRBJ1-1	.	CASSSPGRNTEAFF	TGTGCCAGCAGCTCCCCGGGTCGGAACACTGAAGCTTTCTTT
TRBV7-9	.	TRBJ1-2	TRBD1	CASSYGTGVTGYTF	TGTGCCAGCAGCTATGGGACAGGTGTGACTGGCTACACCTTC
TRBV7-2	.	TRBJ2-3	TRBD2	CASSLTRGTKNTDTQYF	TGTGCCAGCAGCCTCACGCGGGGGACGAAAAACACAGATACGCAGTATTTT
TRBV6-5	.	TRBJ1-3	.	CASSYDTLTSGNTIYF	TGTGCCAGCAGTTACGACACCCTAACCTCTGGAAACACCATATATTTT
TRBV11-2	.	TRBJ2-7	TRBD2	CASRRTSGGTYEQYF	TGTGCCAGCAGGCGTACTAGCGGGGGGACCTACGAGCAGTACTTC
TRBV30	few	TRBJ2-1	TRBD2	CALGLAGTNNEQFF	TGTGCCTTGGGACTAGCGGGGACAAACAATGAGCAGTTCTTC
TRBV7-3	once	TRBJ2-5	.	CASSLMAPGLRETQYF	TGTGCCAGCAGCTTAATGGCCCCGGGGTTGCGAGAGACCCAGTACTTC
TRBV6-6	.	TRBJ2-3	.	CASSNGLHTQYF	TGTGCCAGCAGCAATGGACTGCATACGCAGTATTTT
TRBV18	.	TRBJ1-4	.	CASSETANNEKLFF	TGTGCCAGCTCAGAGACAGCGAATAATGAAAAACTGTTTTTT
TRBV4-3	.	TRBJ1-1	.	CASSQDRVHTEAFF	TGCGCCAGCAGCCAAGACAGGGTTCACACTGAAGCTTTCTTT
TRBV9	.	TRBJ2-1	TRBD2	CASSAGGGNEQFF	TGTGCCAGCAGCGCCGGCGGGGGCAATGAGCAGTTCTTC
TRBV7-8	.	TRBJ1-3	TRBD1	CASSLAGGTGTGGGNTIYF	TGTGCCAGCAGCTTAGCTGGCGGGACAGGGACCGGGGGAGGAAACACCATATATTTT
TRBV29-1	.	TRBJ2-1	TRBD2	CSVGLRGGGGEQFF	TGCAGCGTTGGCCTACGGGGGGGCGGGGGTGAGCAGTTCTTC
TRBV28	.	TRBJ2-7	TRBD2	CASIDRSGGNYEQYF	TGTGCCAGCATCGATAGGAGCGGGGGGAACTACGAGCAGTACTTC